This T cell receptor (beta chain) stems from a study of technical replicates of blood from several donors. This table comes from immunoSEQ multiplex PCR, and its TCRdb copy is limited to in-frame clones, with some not included. The repertoire holds 80,000 to 100,000 clones, about 92% seen once, with 0.27% in the top ten. Sequenced: T cells isolated from PBMCs. This clonotype originated in a human donor in good health.

The CDR3 loop is CASSRGLVSADTQYF. The CDR3 bases are TGTGCCAGCAGCCGGGGACTAGTTAGCGCAGATACGCAGTATTTT. V usage is TRBV7-2 and J usage is TRBJ2-3, with 8 bases identical to TRBD2. The ends lost 5 bases at V and 4 bases at J; junction bases unmatched: 8. Germline assignment: CDR1 SGHTA and CDR2 FQGNSA. This CDR3 is built from 15 residues.